These T cell receptor beta chains were read from a single sample in a study of Graves' ophthalmopathy and Graves' hyperthyroidism. TCRdb redid the calling of the multiplex PCR reads with MiXCR, one entry per CDR3 protein. The sample lists some 240,000 distinct CDR3 sequences, around 45% occurring once. Specimen: peripheral blood. Receptors originate from an adult man with Graves' ophthalmopathy. Both conserved end residues are part of each CDR3. Fields, in order: V gene, J gene, CDR3 protein.

>TRBV20-1|TRBJ2-7
CSASAVSYEQYF
>TRBV29-1|TRBJ2-5
CSVEIQGSVTGETQYF
>TRBV5-1|TRBJ1-6
CASSRDPSSSYNSPLHF
>TRBV29-1|TRBJ2-7
CSVAGQGTYEQYF
>TRBV20-1|TRBJ1-2
CSAPTGTFSVYTF
>TRBV5-8|TRBJ2-7
CASSLQASYEQYF
>TRBV10-2|TRBJ2-7
CASSYASSSYEQYF
>TRBV6-5|TRBJ1-1
CASRQEGVNTEAFF
>TRBV7-6|TRBJ1-1
CASSLTEGTEAFF
>TRBV7-9|TRBJ2-7
CASSLSNAYEQYF
>TRBV7-8|TRBJ1-6
CASSFGLYNSPLHF
>TRBV7-9|TRBJ1-3
CASSQDRVPGNTIYF
>TRBV10-2|TRBJ2-7
CASSGLLAGWRRDEQYF
>TRBV2|TRBJ2-7
CASSGQGSEQYF
>TRBV29-1|TRBJ1-2
CSVEAHQGYGYTF
>TRBV20-1|TRBJ2-7
CSARTAGAYEQYF
>TRBV10-3|TRBJ1-1
CAISESLEQGREVMNTEAFF
>TRBV6-6|TRBJ2-5
CASTPAGGQETQYF
>TRBV3-1|TRBJ2-6
CASTGSTGGRTGANVLTF
>TRBV12-3/TRBV12-4|TRBJ1-4
CASSDRAGDEKLFF
>TRBV29-1|TRBJ2-5
CSVKRGTGDTGETQYF
>TRBV9|TRBJ1-1
CASSSGTVREAFF
>TRBV9|TRBJ2-5
CASTQGGGSYETQYF
>TRBV20-1|TRBJ2-7
CSYSEVRVYEQYF
>TRBV15|TRBJ1-1
CATSRDLAGLEAFF
>TRBV20-1|TRBJ2-5
CSAQGAAGSQETQYF
>TRBV2|TRBJ1-1
CASLGRGEANTEAFF
>TRBV24-1|TRBJ2-2
CATSDPRGELVTGELFF
>TRBV25-1|TRBJ1-1
CARTPGAEGTEAFF